Listed below are T cell receptor beta chains from one sample, sequenced in a study of Ad26.COV2.S vaccination and SARS-CoV-2 variants. The protocol was immunoSEQ multiplex PCR, while the TCRdb copy is restricted to in-frame clones and leaves out a portion. The sample lists 450,000 to 550,000 clones, roughly nine tenths occurring once. The specimen was peripheral blood, collected in a trial of Ad26.COV2.S vaccine versus placebo. These receptors were taken from a person between 18 and 59 years old who received the Ad26.COV2.S COVID-19 vaccine or a placebo. CDR3s include the opening cysteine and the closing phenylalanine or tryptophan. The D gene is left open where the match is weak. A clone size is listed for some rows: how often the clone was seen (once, few, many), or a class if it is expanded.

v_gene,d_gene,abundance,j_gene,CDR3aa,CDR3nt
TRBV18,TRBD1,NA,TRBJ1-1,CASSARQGAGEAFF,TGTGCCAGCTCAGCCCGACAGGGGGCCGGTGAAGCTTTCTTT
TRBV29-1,TRBD1,NA,TRBJ1-1,CSTWVDREVAFF,TGCAGCACCTGGGTGGACAGGGAAGTAGCTTTCTTT
TRBV6-5,NA,NA,TRBJ1-3,CASRPPGEMSVTIYF,TGTGCCAGCAGACCCCCGGGGGAGATGTCGGTCACCATATATTTT
TRBV19,NA,once,TRBJ1-5,CASSAAWVHNSNQPQHF,TGTGCCAGTAGTGCAGCTTGGGTCCATAATAGCAATCAGCCCCAGCATTTT
TRBV4-3,NA,NA,TRBJ1-4,CASSQEYYRAGEKLFF,TGCGCCAGCAGCCAAGAATATTACAGGGCTGGTGAAAAACTGTTTTTT
TRBV18,NA,NA,TRBJ2-7,CASSPGILSYEQYF,TGTGCCAGCTCACCAGGGATACTCTCCTACGAGCAGTACTTC
TRBV10-3,NA,NA,TRBJ2-3,CAISGVAGSTDTQYF,TGTGCCATCAGTGGGGTGGCGGGTTCCACAGATACGCAGTATTTT
TRBV9,TRBD2,NA,TRBJ2-1,CASGVAGDAYNEQFF,TGTGCCAGCGGAGTAGCGGGAGATGCCTACAATGAGCAGTTCTTC
TRBV7-2,NA,NA,TRBJ1-6,CASSLNGPAYNSPLHF,TGTGCCAGCAGCTTAAACGGTCCCGCCTATAATTCACCCCTCCACTTT
TRBV3-1/TRBV3-2,TRBD1,NA,TRBJ1-4,CASSQEGTVEKLFF,TGTGCCAGCAGCCAAGAAGGGACAGTTGAAAAACTGTTTTTT
TRBV15,TRBD1,once,TRBJ2-1,CATSRVRGQGANEQFF,TGTGCCACCAGCAGAGTTAGGGGACAGGGGGCGAATGAGCAGTTCTTC
TRBV13,TRBD1,NA,TRBJ1-1,CASSNDRGTGNTEAFF,TGTGCCAGCAGCAACGACAGGGGAACGGGTAACACTGAAGCTTTCTTT
TRBV11-3,NA,NA,TRBJ2-1,CASSLGGVRYHEQFF,TGTGCCAGCAGCTTAGGCGGGGTCAGGTACCATGAGCAGTTCTTC
TRBV5-5,TRBD2,once,TRBJ2-1,CASSLERGTSGYNEQFF,TGTGCCAGCAGCTTGGAAAGGGGGACTAGCGGATACAATGAGCAGTTCTTC
TRBV7-2,TRBD1,NA,TRBJ2-7,CASSLPGQGAYEQYF,TGTGCCAGCAGCTTGCCGGGACAGGGGGCCTACGAGCAGTACTTC
TRBV9,NA,NA,TRBJ2-1,CASSRDSYNEQFF,TGTGCCAGCAGCCGGGACTCCTACAATGAGCAGTTCTTC
TRBV3-1/TRBV3-2,NA,NA,TRBJ2-7,CASSQVAVDFYEQYF,TGTGCCAGCAGCCAAGTGGCGGTGGACTTCTACGAGCAGTACTTC
TRBV5-8,NA,NA,TRBJ2-4,CASSFVRGAKNIQYF,TGTGCCAGCAGCTTTGTAAGGGGGGCCAAAAACATTCAGTACTTC
TRBV27,NA,many,TRBJ1-5,CASSLWGGRPQHF,TGTGCCAGCAGTTTATGGGGGGGCCGGCCCCAGCATTTT
TRBV5-4,TRBD2,once,TRBJ2-3,CASSLRAGVADTQYF,TGTGCCAGCAGCCTTCGAGCGGGAGTGGCAGATACGCAGTATTTT
TRBV7-9,TRBD2,NA,TRBJ2-5,CASSRKPRSGSRETQYF,TGTGCCAGCAGCCGAAAGCCCCGTAGCGGGAGTCGTGAGACCCAGTACTTC
TRBV12-3/TRBV12-4,NA,NA,TRBJ2-3,CASTEDTDTQYF,TGTGCCAGCACGGAGGACACAGATACGCAGTATTTT
TRBV12-5,NA,NA,TRBJ2-3,CASGLVSDTQYF,TGTGCTAGTGGTTTGGTGTCAGATACGCAGTATTTT
TRBV11-3,TRBD1,NA,TRBJ1-1,CASRLTGGTEAFF,TGTGCCAGCAGGCTTACAGGGGGCACTGAAGCTTTCTTT
TRBV11-2,NA,NA,TRBJ1-2,CASSHMGREANYGYTF,TGTGCCAGCAGCCATATGGGACGGGAAGCTAACTATGGCTACACCTTC
TRBV5-6,TRBD1,NA,TRBJ2-7,CASSLGQGKGYEQYF,TGTGCCAGCAGCTTGGGACAGGGAAAAGGATACGAGCAGTACTTC
TRBV20-1,NA,NA,TRBJ2-1,CSARAYNEQFF,TGCAGTGCTAGGGCCTACAATGAGCAGTTCTTC
TRBV5-4,NA,NA,TRBJ2-1,CASSGTYNEQFF,TGTGCCAGCAGCGGGACCTACAATGAGCAGTTCTTC
TRBV19,TRBD1,once,TRBJ2-3,CATKTQGARSDTQYF,TGTGCCACTAAAACGCAGGGGGCGCGTTCAGATACGCAGTATTTT
TRBV2,NA,once,TRBJ1-4,CASSATADATNEKLFF,TGTGCCAGCAGTGCGACAGCCGACGCAACTAATGAAAAACTGTTTTTT
TRBV15,TRBD1,NA,TRBJ2-7,CATSIGTGAFYEQYF,TGTGCCACCAGCATAGGGACAGGGGCTTTCTACGAGCAGTACTTC
TRBV5-1,NA,NA,TRBJ1-2,CASRRGPQDGYGYTF,TGCGCCAGCAGAAGGGGACCCCAGGATGGCTATGGCTACACCTTC
TRBV12-3/TRBV12-4,NA,NA,TRBJ1-5,CASSFQGNQPQHF,TGTGCCAGCAGTTTCCAGGGAAATCAGCCCCAGCATTTT
TRBV2,TRBD2,NA,TRBJ2-2,CASNGDSGTGELFF,TGTGCCAGCAATGGTGATAGCGGGACCGGGGAGCTGTTTTTT
TRBV27,NA,NA,TRBJ2-6,CASSPLVVSWANVLTF,TGTGCCAGCAGTCCGCTCGTGGTCTCCTGGGCCAACGTCCTGACTTTC
TRBV5-1,TRBD2,NA,TRBJ2-5,CASSFSDSGEETQYF,TGCGCCAGCAGCTTCTCCGACAGCGGGGAGGAGACCCAGTACTTC
TRBV7-2,NA,NA,TRBJ1-2,CASSDQRQGYGYTF,TGTGCCAGCAGCGATCAGAGGCAGGGCTATGGCTACACCTTC
TRBV20-1,NA,NA,TRBJ1-6,CSASIRDGSPLHF,TGCAGTGCTAGTATTCGGGACGGATCACCCCTCCACTTT
TRBV5-1,NA,few,TRBJ1-3,CASSTGPVRVDFPIYF,TGCGCCAGCAGCACCGGACCGGTCCGGGTTGATTTCCCCATATATTTT
TRBV2,TRBD1,NA,TRBJ1-2,CASSSSGTGVYYGYTF,TGTGCCAGCAGTTCCTCCGGGACAGGAGTTTACTATGGCTACACCTTC
TRBV2,TRBD1,NA,TRBJ1-2,CASSSGDRALF,TGTGCCAGCAGTAGTGGGGACAGGGCGCTTTTC
TRBV4-2,NA,NA,TRBJ2-1,CASSQEGPPNYNEQFF,TGTGCCAGCAGCCAAGAGGGACCCCCCAATTACAATGAGCAGTTCTTC
TRBV7-8,NA,NA,TRBJ2-3,CASSLVDRGTDTQYF,TGTGCCAGCAGCTTAGTCGATCGGGGCACAGATACGCAGTATTTT
TRBV6-1,NA,once,TRBJ1-1,CASSEHLRGGAAFF,TGTGCCAGCAGTGAACACCTACGAGGAGGGGCCGCTTTCTTT
TRBV5-1,TRBD1,NA,TRBJ1-6,CASSSSTGGNSPLHF,TGCGCCAGCAGCTCCTCGACAGGGGGGAATTCACCCCTCCACTTT
TRBV12-5,NA,NA,TRBJ1-2,CASGLGGAIGGYTF,TGTGCTAGTGGTTTGGGGGGGGCAATTGGTGGCTACACCTTC
TRBV6-6,NA,NA,TRBJ1-2,CASSYGLINYGYTF,TGTGCCAGCAGTTACGGTCTGATTAACTATGGCTACACCTTC
TRBV7-2,NA,NA,TRBJ2-7,CASSLLGAGEQYF,TGTGCCAGCAGCTTATTGGGGGCGGGCGAGCAGTACTTC
TRBV6-1,NA,NA,TRBJ1-2,CASSEARGSYGYTF,TGTGCCAGCAGTGAAGCTAGGGGGAGCTATGGCTACACCTTC
TRBV29-1,TRBD1,NA,TRBJ2-7,CSVAGQGLYEQYF,TGCAGCGTTGCTGGACAGGGTCTATACGAGCAGTACTTC
TRBV5-1,TRBD1,NA,TRBJ1-2,CASSLELDRGLDNGYTF,TGCGCCAGCAGCTTGGAGTTGGACAGGGGCCTCGACAATGGCTACACCTTC
TRBV11-3,TRBD2,NA,TRBJ2-3,CASSLEQFSGRDTQYF,TGTGCCAGCAGCTTAGAACAATTTAGCGGGAGGGATACGCAGTATTTT
TRBV11-2,NA,NA,TRBJ2-7,CASSRGQGLSYEQYF,TGTGCCAGCAGCCGGGGGCAGGGATTGTCATACGAGCAGTACTTC
TRBV15,NA,NA,TRBJ1-1,CATSRATEAEAFF,TGTGCCACCAGCAGAGCCACGGAGGCTGAAGCTTTCTTT
TRBV7-2,NA,NA,TRBJ1-2,CASSLRRDGYGYTF,TGTGCCAGCAGCTTAAGAAGGGATGGCTATGGCTACACCTTC
TRBV19,TRBD1,NA,TRBJ1-2,CASSVGTGRENGYTF,TGTGCCAGTAGTGTGGGGACAGGGCGTGAAAATGGCTACACCTTC
TRBV19,NA,NA,TRBJ1-5,CASSRVLDSYNQPQHF,TGTGCCAGTAGTAGAGTCCTTGACAGCTATAATCAGCCCCAGCATTTT